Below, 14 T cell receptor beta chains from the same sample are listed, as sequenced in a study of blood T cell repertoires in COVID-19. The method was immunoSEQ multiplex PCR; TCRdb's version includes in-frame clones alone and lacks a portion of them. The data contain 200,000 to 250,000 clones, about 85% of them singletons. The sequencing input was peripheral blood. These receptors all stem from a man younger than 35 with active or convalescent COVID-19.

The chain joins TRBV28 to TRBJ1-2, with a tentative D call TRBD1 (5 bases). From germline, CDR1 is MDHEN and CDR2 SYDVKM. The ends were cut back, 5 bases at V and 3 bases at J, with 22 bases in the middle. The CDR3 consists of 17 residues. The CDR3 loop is CASSNHDRGARYYGYTF. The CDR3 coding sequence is TGTGCCAGCAGTAATCATGATAGGGGTGCCCGCTACTATGGCTACACCTTC.

CDR3 in amino acids: CASNSRQADNSPLHF. DNA for the CDR3: TGTGCCAGTAATTCGAGACAGGCGGATAATTCACCCCTCCACTTT. The rearrangement uses TRBV19 and TRBJ1-6, with D possibly TRBD1 on 6 matching bases. V shed 7 bases and J shed 5 bases, with 15 bases lying between them. CDR1 LNHDA and CDR2 SQIVND come from the germline V gene (reference sequence). CDR3 size: 15 residues.

The CDR3 sequence: CASSAWGLAATYEQYF. CDR3 sequence (DNA): TGTGCCAGCAGCGCCTGGGGACTAGCGGCAACCTACGAGCAGTACTTC. The chain is built from TRBV5-6 and TRBJ2-7; 11 bases agree with TRBD2. The germline V gene has CDR1 SGHDT and CDR2 YYEEEE. CDR3 length: 16 residues. The junction had 8 bases not matched to a gene; V was cut back by 4 bases and J by 2 bases.

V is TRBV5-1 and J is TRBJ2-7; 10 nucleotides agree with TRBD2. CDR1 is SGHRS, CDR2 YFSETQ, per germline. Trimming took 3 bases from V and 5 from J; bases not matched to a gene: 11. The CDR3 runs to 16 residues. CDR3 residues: CASSYGVLAGANEQYF. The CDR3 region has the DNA TGCGCCAGCAGCTATGGGGTGCTAGCGGGGGCCAACGAGCAGTACTTC.

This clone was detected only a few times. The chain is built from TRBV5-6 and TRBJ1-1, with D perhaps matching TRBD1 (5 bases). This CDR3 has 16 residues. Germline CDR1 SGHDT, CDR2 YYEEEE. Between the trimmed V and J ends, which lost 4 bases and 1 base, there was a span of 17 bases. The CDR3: CASSQSGAAQNTEAFF. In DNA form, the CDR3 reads TGTGCCAGCAGCCAAAGTGGGGCCGCCCAGAACACTGAAGCTTTCTTT.

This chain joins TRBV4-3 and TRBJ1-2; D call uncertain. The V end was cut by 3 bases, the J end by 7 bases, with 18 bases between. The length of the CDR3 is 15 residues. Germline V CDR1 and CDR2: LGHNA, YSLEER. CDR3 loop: CASSHKGEGVGGYTF. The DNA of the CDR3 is TGCGCCAGCAGCCACAAGGGAGAGGGTGTGGGTGGCTACACCTTC.

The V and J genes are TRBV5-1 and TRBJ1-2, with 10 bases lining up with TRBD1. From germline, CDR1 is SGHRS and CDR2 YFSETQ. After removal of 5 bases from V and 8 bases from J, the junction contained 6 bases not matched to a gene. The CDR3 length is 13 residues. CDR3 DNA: TGCGCCAGCAGGGCCGGACAGGGGGACGGCTACACCTTC. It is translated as CASRAGQGDGYTF.

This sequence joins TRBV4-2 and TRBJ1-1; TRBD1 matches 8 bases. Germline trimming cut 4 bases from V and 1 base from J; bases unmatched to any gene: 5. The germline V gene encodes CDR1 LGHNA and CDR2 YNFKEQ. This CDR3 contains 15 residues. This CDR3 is CASSPLGTGNTEAFF. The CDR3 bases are TGTGCCAGCAGCCCCCTAGGGACAGGGAACACTGAAGCTTTCTTT.

The CDR3 DNA follows: TGTGCCAGCAACCCAACAGGGTCCTATAATTCACCCCTCCACTTT. Translating gives CASNPTGSYNSPLHF. This sequence joins TRBV25-1 and TRBJ1-6, with D tentatively TRBD1 (6 bases). The germline CDR1 and CDR2 sequences are MGHDK and SYGVNS. V dropped 7 bases and J dropped 1 base, with 11 bases sitting between them. This CDR3 spans 15 amino acids.

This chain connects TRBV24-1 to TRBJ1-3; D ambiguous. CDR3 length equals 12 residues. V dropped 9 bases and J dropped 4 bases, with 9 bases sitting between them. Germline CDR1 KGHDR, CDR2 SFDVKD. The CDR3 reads CATPREGNTIYF. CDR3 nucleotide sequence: TGTGCCACCCCGAGGGAAGGAAACACCATATATTTT.

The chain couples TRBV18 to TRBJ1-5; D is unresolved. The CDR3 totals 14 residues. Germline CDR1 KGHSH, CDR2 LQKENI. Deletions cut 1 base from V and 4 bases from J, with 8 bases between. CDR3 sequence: CASSPRQDNQPQHF. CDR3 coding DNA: TGTGCCAGCTCACCACGGCAGGATAATCAGCCCCAGCATTTT.

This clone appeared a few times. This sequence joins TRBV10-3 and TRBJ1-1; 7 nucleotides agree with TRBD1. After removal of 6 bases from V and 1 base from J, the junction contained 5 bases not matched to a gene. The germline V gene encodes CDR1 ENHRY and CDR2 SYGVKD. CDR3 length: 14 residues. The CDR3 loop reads CAIRTGTSNTEAFF. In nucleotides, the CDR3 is TGTGCCATCAGGACAGGGACCTCGAACACTGAAGCTTTCTTT.

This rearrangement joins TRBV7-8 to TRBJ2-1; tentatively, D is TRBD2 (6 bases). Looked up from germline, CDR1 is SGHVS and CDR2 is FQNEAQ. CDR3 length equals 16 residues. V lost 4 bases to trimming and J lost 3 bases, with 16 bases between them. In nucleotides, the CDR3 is TGTGCCAGCAGCTCGCTAGAATCCGGGAGCTACAATGAGCAGTTCTTC. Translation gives CASSSLESGSYNEQFF.

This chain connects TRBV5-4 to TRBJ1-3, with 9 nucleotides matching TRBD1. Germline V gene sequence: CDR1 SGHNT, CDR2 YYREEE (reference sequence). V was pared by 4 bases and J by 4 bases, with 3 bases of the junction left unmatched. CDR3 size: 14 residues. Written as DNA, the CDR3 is TGTGCCAGCAGCCTACAGGGGGCGGGAAACACCATATATTTT. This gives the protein CASSLQGAGNTIYF.